This TCR beta chain comes out of a study of early T cells in non-severe SARS-CoV-2 infection. The table lists this clonotype with many counts. Attached unique molecular identifiers marked individual cDNA molecules. TCRdb re-analysed the 5' RACE reads in MiXCR, keeping a single row per CDR3 protein. In the table there are tens of thousands of distinct CDR3 sequences, roughly an eighth of which are singletons. Germline CDR1 is LGHDT and CDR2 is YNNKEL (reference sequence). The CDR3 has 12 amino acids. The ends lost 4 bases at V and 6 bases at J; junction bases unmatched: 2. The sequencing input was whole blood. The chain joins TRBV3-1 to TRBJ2-7; 8 bases align to TRBD1. The receptor's source is an adult who was a healthcare worker with PCR-confirmed SARS-CoV-2 infection or an uninfected control (not recorded which). CDR3 in DNA: TGTGCCAGCAGCCCGGACAGGGTCGAGCAGTACTTC. Translated: CASSPDRVEQYF.